The 21 T cell receptor beta chains reported below all come from one sample, sequenced in a study of blood T cell repertoires in COVID-19. TCRdb's copy holds only in-frame clones and misses some; the assay was immunoSEQ multiplex PCR. The sample yields 90,000 to 95,000 clones, more than 75% seen once. Sequenced sample: peripheral blood. The receptor set was obtained from a woman aged 80 or over with active COVID-19.

The V and J genes are TRBV19 and TRBJ2-1; the D gene is possibly TRBD2 (7 bases). CDR3 size: 14 residues. Trimming removed 5 bases from V and 6 bases from J, with 14 bases in between. The germline V gene encodes CDR1 LNHDA and CDR2 SQIVND (reference sequence). The CDR3 loop is CASSYRDYGNEQFF. CDR3 DNA sequence: TGTGCCAGTAGTTACAGGGACTACGGCAATGAGCAGTTCTTC.

V and J are TRBV21-1 and TRBJ2-2; the table's D call, TRBD2, has no DNA check behind it. TRBV21-1 is recorded as a pseudogene. This CDR3 is 18 amino acids long. The DNA for the CDR3 is TGTGCCAGCAGCTCACAAACCGCCGGGACTAGTTACACCGGGGAGCTGTTTTTT. Protein sequence: CASSSQTAGTSYTGELFF.

The chain links TRBV2 to TRBJ2-2; 12 nucleotides align to TRBD2. Germline-derived CDR1 and CDR2 are SNHLY and FYNNEI. The V and J ends lost 2 bases and 6 bases, in that order; junction bases with no gene match: 1. The CDR3 contains 15 residues. The CDR3 DNA is TGTGCCAGCAGTGAAACTAGCGGGAGGTCCGGGGAGCTGTTTTTT. Protein sequence: CASSETSGRSGELFF.

The V gene is TRBV5-1, the J gene TRBJ2-3; D possibly corresponds to TRBD1 (5 bases). This CDR3 is 15 amino acids long. The germline gives CDR1 SGHRS, CDR2 YFSETQ. Between the trimmed V and J ends, which lost 4 bases and 3 bases, there was a span of 15 bases. CDR3 in DNA: TGCGCCAGCAGCCTCAGGGTGGGTGAAACAGATACGCAGTATTTT. Translating gives CASSLRVGETDTQYF.

The chain recombines TRBV10-3 with TRBJ2-5, with 11 bases lining up with TRBD2. The CDR3 is 15 amino acids. After removal of 8 bases from V and 9 bases from J, the junction contained 14 bases not matched to a gene. Germline CDR1 is ENHRY and CDR2 is SYGVKD. CDR3: CAIGTTSGVGGPQYF. CDR3 DNA sequence: TGTGCCATCGGAACGACTAGCGGGGTGGGAGGGCCCCAGTACTTC.

The chain employs TRBV18 and TRBJ1-5; 8 nucleotides match TRBD1. The germline V gene has CDR1 KGHSH and CDR2 LQKENI. The CDR3 is 16 amino acids. The ends lost 6 bases at V and 3 bases at J; junction bases unmatched: 10. The chain's CDR3 is CASSQGAGALNQPQHF. The CDR3 DNA follows: TGTGCCAGCTCCCAGGGGGCAGGGGCCCTCAATCAGCCCCAGCATTTT.

The chain's CDR3 is CATSVSSGRLYNEQFF. The CDR3 bases are TGTGCCACCAGTGTGAGTAGCGGGAGGCTGTACAATGAGCAGTTCTTC. This chain connects TRBV24-1 to TRBJ2-1; 10 positions agree with TRBD2. Germline CDR1 reads KGHDR; CDR2 reads SFDVKD. V gave up 5 bases and J gave up 4 bases; unmatched junction bases: 7. The CDR3 spans 16 residues.

The chain employs TRBV7-9 and TRBJ2-3, with 8 bases lining up with TRBD2. V shed 5 bases, J shed 0 bases, and the junction held 4 bases outside the gene matches. This CDR3 is built from 15 residues. Germline-derived CDR1 and CDR2 are SEHNR and FQNEAQ (reference sequence). CDR3 DNA: TGTGCCAGCAGCCGGACTAGCAGTAGCACAGATACGCAGTATTTT. Translating it yields CASSRTSSSTDTQYF.

The chain combines TRBV4-1 with TRBJ1-1; possible D gene TRBD1, 5 bases. The CDR3 is made up of 15 amino acids. The germline CDR1 and CDR2 sequences are MGHRA and YSYEKL. The V gene lost 2 bases and the J gene lost 1 base, with 11 bases spanning the gap. The CDR3 nucleotides read TGCGCCAGCAGCCAACTACAGGTGGCGAACACTGAAGCTTTCTTT. Translating gives CASSQLQVANTEAFF.

The chain couples TRBV11-2 to TRBJ1-6, with D possibly TRBD1 on 5 matching bases. Germline V gene sequence: CDR1 SGHAT, CDR2 FQNNGV. The V and J ends lost 2 bases and 1 base respectively, with 12 bases between them. CDR3 length: 17 amino acids. This CDR3 reads CASSLWQGGSYNSPLHF. CDR3 DNA sequence: TGTGCCAGCAGCTTATGGCAGGGTGGGTCCTATAATTCACCCCTCCACTTT.

This clone was seen just once. The junction departs from germline at one end; a sequencing error may be responsible. The CDR3 loop is CASTVTGGTGELFF. For the CDR3, the DNA is TGTGCCAGCACCGTAACAGGGGGCACCGGGGAGCTGTTTTTT. The gene calls are TRBV9 and TRBJ2-2, with TRBD1 identical over 8 bases. This CDR3 spans 14 amino acids. Germline assignment: CDR1 SGDLS and CDR2 YYNGEE. The full variable domain, its missing parts supplied by reference TRBV9 and TRBJ2-2, is DSGVTQTPKHLITATGQRVTLRCSPRSGDLSVYWYQQSLDQGLQFLIQYYNGEERAKGNILERFSAQQFPDLHSELNLSSLELGDSALYFCASTVTGGTGELFFGEGSRLTVL.

The CDR3 loop is CASSEWGANTGELFF. The CDR3 DNA reads as TGTGCCAGCAGTGAGTGGGGGGCGAACACCGGGGAGCTGTTTTTT. The V gene is TRBV2, the J gene TRBJ2-2, with D possibly being TRBD2 (6 bases). V shed 3 bases and J shed 0 bases, with 8 bases lying between them. The CDR3 length is 15 residues. CDR1 and CDR2 from the germline V gene are SNHLY and FYNNEI.

This clone was recorded only once. The rearrangement links TRBV7-2 to TRBJ1-2; the match to TRBD1 covers 11 bases. Germline values: CDR1 SGHTA, CDR2 FQGNSA. CDR3 size: 14 residues. Trimming removed 8 bases from V and 4 bases from J; junction bases left unmatched: 6. In DNA form, the CDR3 reads TGTGCCAGCGGACGGACAGGGGGCCCCTATGGCTACACCTTC. Translation gives CASGRTGGPYGYTF.

The CDR3 spells CASSSGDSPHQPQHF. In nucleotides, the CDR3 is TGTGCCAGCAGTTCGGGGGACAGTCCGCATCAGCCCCAGCATTTT. The chain joins TRBV6-2 or TRBV6-3 to TRBJ1-5; 7 bases align to TRBD1. Germline CDR1 reads MNHEY; CDR2 reads SVGEGT. The CDR3 is 15 amino acids. The J segment lost 5 bases and the V segment lost 4 bases, leaving 8 bases of the junction unmatched.

This chain joins TRBV28 and TRBJ2-7; TRBD1 aligns across 7 bases. The trim removed 5 bases at V and 7 bases at J, leaving 20 bases unmatched. This CDR3 comprises 17 residues. The V gene's germline CDR1 is MDHEN and CDR2 SYDVKM. The CDR3, as DNA: TGTGCCAGCAGTGCTATCGAATTGGGACAGACCTACCTGGAGCAGTACTTC. Protein product: CASSAIELGQTYLEQYF.

About this clone: The same CDR3 can be traced to other DNA sequences in this sample. The genes are TRBV3-1 (or the pseudogene TRBV3-2) and TRBJ2-1, with TRBD2 matching 10 bases. Trimming removed 6 bases from V and 4 bases from J; junction bases left unmatched: 3. The CDR3 extends over 14 amino acids. In germline, CDR1 is LGHDT, CDR2 YNNKEL (reference sequence). The CDR3 DNA reads as TGTGCCAGCAGACTAGCGGGATCGTACAATGAGCAGTTCTTC. Protein sequence: CASRLAGSYNEQFF.

Comments on this clone: It is likely a read error, because the conserved phenylalanine at the end of the CDR3 is missing. No DNA is shown, since the ends of the CDR3 on it are uncertain; the CDR3 is the one TCRdb lists. J is TRBJ2-7 and V is TRBV3-1 (or the pseudogene TRBV3-2); the DNA was not compared with TRBD1, the D call given in the table. 8 amino acids form the CDR3, both terminal residues included. The germline V gene has CDR1 LGHDT and CDR2 YNNKEL (reference sequence). This CDR3 reads CASSQAQL.

This clone appeared once. V usage is TRBV5-1 and J usage is TRBJ1-2; 7 nucleotides match TRBD1. Germline CDR1 is SGHRS and CDR2 is YFSETQ. The CDR3 extends over 14 amino acids. V lost 0 bases, J lost 10 bases, and 9 bases stayed unmatched. CDR3 nucleotide sequence: TGCGCCAGCAGCTTGGGGACAGGTACTATGGCCTACACCTTC. This gives the protein CASSLGTGTMAYTF. Based on the CDR3 plus reference TRBV5-1 and TRBJ1-2, the full variable domain is KAGVTQTPRYLIKTRGQQVTLSCSPISGHRSVSWYQQTPGQGLQFLFEYFSETQRNKGNFPGRFSGRQFSNSRSEMNVSTLELGDSALYLCASSLGTGTMAYTFGSGTRLTVV.

V and J are TRBV7-9 and TRBJ2-2; 8 nucleotides match TRBD1. This CDR3 has 15 residues. Trimming took 4 bases from V and 6 from J; bases not matched to a gene: 7. CDR1 and CDR2 from the germline V gene are SEHNR and FQNEAQ (reference sequence). Written as DNA, the CDR3 is TGTGCCAGCAGCTCAGGACAGGGTGTGGCCGGGGAGCTGTTTTTT. Translating gives CASSSGQGVAGELFF.

This clone was seen only a few times. The CDR3 region is CATSRRQGRYNEQFF. The CDR3 DNA sequence: TGTGCCACCAGCAGACGACAGGGGAGGTACAATGAGCAGTTCTTC. The rearrangement uses TRBV15 and TRBJ2-1, with TRBD1 matching over 8 bases. This CDR3 spans 15 amino acids. V lost 2 bases to trimming and J lost 4 bases; unmatched junction nucleotides: 4. Germline CDR1 reads LNHNV; CDR2 reads YYDKDF (reference sequence).

This clone has just a few counts. The gene calls are TRBV7-2 and TRBJ2-1, with 8 positions matching TRBD2. Germline-derived CDR1 and CDR2 are SGHTA and FQGNSA. The CDR3 is 15 amino acids. V gave up 0 bases and J gave up 10 bases; unmatched junction bases: 8. This CDR3 reads CASSLASGAFAEQFF. The CDR3, as DNA: TGTGCCAGCAGCTTAGCTAGCGGGGCCTTCGCGGAGCAGTTCTTC.